This T cell receptor beta chain was found in a study of blood T cells in healthy people across ages. Study-level points and caveats: Naive T cell percentage strongly correlated with TCR beta diversity.

The sample providers were healthy Caucasian people from Russia, aged roughly 6 to 95. Every donor provided approximately 9.2 milliliters of peripheral blood. Isolation recovered at least 6.5 million PBMCs from every sample. Through a sample-barcoded 5' primer and a J-beta primer mix, a second PCR was run for 7 to 11 cycles. TCRdb ran MiXCR on the 5' RACE reads and lists one entry per CDR3 protein. The repertoire consists of 780,000 or so distinct CDR3 sequences, with roughly 53% occurring once and the leading ten covering approximately 40%. This clonotype was detected only a few times. Its antigen is as yet unknown. CDR3 length equals 15 residues.

V usage is TRBV21-1 and J usage is TRBJ2-4; TRBD1 is the table's D call and was not checked against the DNA. Near its end, the DNA agrees better with TRBJ2-5, so the J call may be wrong. TRBV21-1 is annotated as a pseudogene. Sequences were obtained from blood. The source is a man at least 80 years old in good health. The chain's CDR3 is CASSTNEGQGETQYF. CDR3 coding DNA: TGTGCCAGCAGCACGAACGAGGGACAGGGGGAGACCCAGTACTTC.